Following are 13 T cell receptor beta chains from one sample sequenced in a study of molecular identifiers for immune sequencing clone quantification. TCRdb independently ran MiXCR on the PCR reads; one entry per CDR3 protein. The sample lists about 640,000 distinct CDR3 sequences; just under 20% were seen once. The sequenced material came from naive CD8+ T cells from blood, with Jurkat cell RNA spiked in. As for subset: FACS-sorted CD8+CD4-CCR7+CD45RA+ naive T cells. The receptors stem from a human donor in good health. Some libraries in this study had Jurkat cell RNA spiked in.

This clonotype was recorded at least ten times. The chain employs TRBV4-3 and TRBJ1-4; D gene ambiguous. Looked up from germline, CDR1 is LGHNA and CDR2 is YSLEER. The CDR3 has 15 amino acids. The V and J ends lost 1 base and 8 bases respectively, with 14 bases between them. CDR3 sequence: CASSQVRQDVEKLFF. The CDR3 coding sequence is TGCGCCAGCAGCCAAGTTCGTCAGGATGTCGAAAAACTGTTTTTT.

CDR3 loop: CATGVPGYETQYF. CDR3 nucleotides: TGTGCCACGGGGGTCCCGGGCTATGAGACCCAGTACTTC. The chain recombines TRBV15 with TRBJ2-5; D tentatively fits TRBD1 or TRBD2 (5 bases each). Trimming took off 9 bases at V and 5 bases at J, with 16 bases between the two ends. The CDR3 is 13 amino acids. CDR1 LNHNV and CDR2 YYDKDF come from the germline V gene (reference sequence). The variable domain in full, with the rest retrieved from reference TRBV15 and TRBJ2-5, is DAMVIQNPRYQVTQFGKPVTLSCSQTLNHNVMYWYQQKSSQAPKLLFHYYDKDFNNEADTPDNFQSRRPNTSFCFLDIRSPGLGDTAMYLCATGVPGYETQYFGPGTRLLVL.

Worth noting for this clonotype: It may be a read error: a sequence one base away is much more abundant. This sequence joins TRBV20-1 and TRBJ2-2; 14 nucleotides match TRBD2. CDR1 is DFQATT and CDR2 is SNEGSKA in the germline V gene (reference sequence). The CDR3 runs 17 residues. The CDR3 DNA reads TGCAGTGCTAGGGAAGGGACTAGCGGGAGTTTTGGCGGGGAGCTGCTTTTT. It translates to CSAREGTSGSFGGELLF.

This clonotype was observed a handful of times. V gene TRBV11-2 combines with J gene TRBJ1-1, with D uncertain. Germline CDR1 and CDR2: SGHAT and FQNNGV. CDR3 length equals 13 residues. V lost 5 bases to trimming and J lost 2 bases, with 9 bases between them. The chain's CDR3 is CASSPRANTEAFF. DNA for the CDR3: TGTGCCAGCAGCCCGCGGGCAAACACTGAAGCTTTCTTT.

Note on this clonotype: Being one base from a much bigger clone, this may be a read error. The CDR3 does not close with the conserved phenylalanine or tryptophan, likely indicating a read error. This chain connects TRBV4-1 to TRBJ2-4; no definite D call. Trimming pared 1 base from V and 0 bases from J, leaving 7 bases between. CDR3 size: 15 residues. The germline CDR1 and CDR2 sequences are MGHRA and YSYEKL. The CDR3 sequence is CASSQVTVAKNIQYL. In nucleotides, the CDR3 is TGCGCCAGCAGCCAAGTTACAGTAGCCAAAAACATTCAGTACCTC.

This clonotype was observed many times. The chain carries TRBV6-2 or TRBV6-3 and TRBJ2-7; D not certain. Per germline, CDR1 MNHEY and CDR2 SVGEGT. The CDR3 loop spans 13 amino acids. Trimming removed 0 bases from V and 6 bases from J, with 9 bases in between. The CDR3 DNA sequence: TGTGCCAGCAGTTACTCAGGGCCGGGCGAGCAGTACTTC. Its translation is CASSYSGPGEQYF.

This clonotype has only a few counts. A read error may produce the germline difference seen at one junction end. The gene calls are TRBV4-3 and TRBJ1-2; 7 positions match TRBD1. Germline lookup yields CDR1 LGHNA and CDR2 YSLEER. The CDR3 is 12 residues long. The CDR3 nucleotides read TGCGCCAGCAGCCAAGGGGGGACAGAGAGAGTATTC. Its protein is CASSQGGTERVF.

This clonotype was seen at least ten times. The chain employs TRBV6-5 and TRBJ2-3; 7 bases fit TRBD1. The V gene end was trimmed by 2 bases and the J gene end by 6 bases; junction bases not matched to a gene: 17. This CDR3 has 18 amino acids. Germline assignment: CDR1 MNHEY and CDR2 SVGAGI. The CDR3 region is CASSYKSTGVLLADTQYF. DNA of the CDR3: TGTGCCAGCAGTTACAAGTCCACAGGGGTTCTACTCGCGGATACGCAGTATTTT.

On this clonotype: Given a much more abundant clone one base away, this may be a read error. The chain employs TRBV27 and TRBJ1-4, with 8 positions matching TRBD1. The V segment lost 5 bases and the J segment 8 bases; nucleotides outside the gene matches: 7. Germline V gives CDR1 MNHEY, CDR2 SMNVEV (reference sequence). The CDR3 totals 14 residues. CDR3 sequence: CASSPQGGEEKLFF. CDR3 sequence (DNA): TGTGCCAGCAGTCCACAGGGGGGGGAAGAAAAACTGTTTTTT.

On this clonotype: Because the CDR3 is missing its conserved closing phenylalanine or tryptophan, this is likely a read error. The chain uses TRBV9 and TRBJ2-7; D gene unclear. This CDR3 comprises 14 residues. V lost 6 bases, J lost 2 bases, and 15 bases lay in between. Germline loops: CDR1 SGDLS, CDR2 YYNGEE. DNA for the CDR3: TGTGCCAGCACCCCCGGGCCGAGACCCTACGAGCAGTACTCC. It specifies CASTPGPRPYEQYS.

This clonotype was picked up many times. The CDR3 reads CASSPPGYNEQFF. The CDR3 DNA reads TGTGCCAGCAGCCCCCCCGGATACAATGAGCAGTTCTTC. This chain links TRBV18 with TRBJ2-1, with D unclear. V dropped 8 bases and J dropped 4 bases, with 12 bases sitting between them. CDR3 length equals 13 residues. Germline V gene lookup returns CDR1 KGHSH and CDR2 LQKENI.

This clonotype was seen many times. The V gene is TRBV16, the J gene TRBJ2-7; unclear D gene. Germline CDR1 KGHSY, CDR2 FQNENV. Trimming took off 1 base at V and 2 bases at J, with 3 bases between the two ends. This CDR3 comprises 12 residues. The CDR3: CASSQWAYEQYF. The CDR3 nucleotides are TGTGCCAGCAGCCAATGGGCCTACGAGCAGTACTTC.

Points on this clonotype: One base away lies a much larger clone, so this may be a sequencing read error. The chain links TRBV4-3 to TRBJ2-5, with no clear D. This CDR3 has 13 amino acids. CDR1 and CDR2 (germline): LGHNA, YSLEER. Between the trimmed V and J ends, which lost 1 base and 5 bases, there was a span of 8 bases. CDR3 in amino acids: CASSQGRDETQYF. The CDR3 coding sequence is TGCGCCAGCAGCCAAGGTCGTGACGAGACCCAGTACTTC.